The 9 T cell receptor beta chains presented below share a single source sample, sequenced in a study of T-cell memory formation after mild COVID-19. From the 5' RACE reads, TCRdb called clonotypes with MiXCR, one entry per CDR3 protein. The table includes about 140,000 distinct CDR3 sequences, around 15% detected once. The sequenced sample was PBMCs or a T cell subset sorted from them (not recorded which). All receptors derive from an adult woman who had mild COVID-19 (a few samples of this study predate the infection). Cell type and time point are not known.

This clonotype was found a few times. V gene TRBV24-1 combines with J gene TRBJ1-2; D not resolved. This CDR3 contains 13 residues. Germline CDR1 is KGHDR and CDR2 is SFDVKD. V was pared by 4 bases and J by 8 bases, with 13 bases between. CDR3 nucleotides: TGTGCCACCAGTGAATCGGACTTTGGAGGCTACACCTTC. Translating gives CATSESDFGGYTF.

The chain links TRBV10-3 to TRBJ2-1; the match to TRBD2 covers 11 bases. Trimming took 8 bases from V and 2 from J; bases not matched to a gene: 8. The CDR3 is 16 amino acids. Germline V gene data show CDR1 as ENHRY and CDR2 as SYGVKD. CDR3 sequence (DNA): TGTGCCATCTTGGCTAGCGGGAGGACGGCCTACAATGAGCAGTTCTTC. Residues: CAILASGRTAYNEQFF.

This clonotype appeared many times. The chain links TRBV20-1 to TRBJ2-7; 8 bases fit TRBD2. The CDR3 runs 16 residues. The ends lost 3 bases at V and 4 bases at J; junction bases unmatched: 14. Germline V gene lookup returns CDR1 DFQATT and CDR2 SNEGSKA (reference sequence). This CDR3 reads CSAREMRGSGMYEQYF. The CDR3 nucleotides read TGCAGTGCTAGGGAGATGCGGGGTAGCGGGATGTACGAGCAGTACTTC.

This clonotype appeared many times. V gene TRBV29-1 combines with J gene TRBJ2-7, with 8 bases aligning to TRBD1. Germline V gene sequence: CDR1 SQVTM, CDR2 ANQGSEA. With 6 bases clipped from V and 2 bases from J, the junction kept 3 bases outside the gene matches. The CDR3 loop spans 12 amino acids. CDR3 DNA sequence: TGCAGCGTAGCGGACAGGGCCTACGAGCAGTACTTC. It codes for CSVADRAYEQYF.

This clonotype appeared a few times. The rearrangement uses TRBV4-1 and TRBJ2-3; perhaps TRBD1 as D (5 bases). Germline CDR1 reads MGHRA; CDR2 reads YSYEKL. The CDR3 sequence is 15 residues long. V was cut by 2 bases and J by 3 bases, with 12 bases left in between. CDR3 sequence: CASSQLIGATDTQYF. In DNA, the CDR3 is TGCGCCAGCAGCCAATTGATAGGGGCGACAGATACGCAGTATTTT.

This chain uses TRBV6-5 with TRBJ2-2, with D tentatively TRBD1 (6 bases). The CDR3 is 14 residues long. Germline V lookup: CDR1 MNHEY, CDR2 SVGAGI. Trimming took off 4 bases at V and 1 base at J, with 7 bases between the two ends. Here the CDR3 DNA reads TGTGCCAGCAGTTCGGGACAGAACACCGGGGAGCTGTTTTTT. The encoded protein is CASSSGQNTGELFF.

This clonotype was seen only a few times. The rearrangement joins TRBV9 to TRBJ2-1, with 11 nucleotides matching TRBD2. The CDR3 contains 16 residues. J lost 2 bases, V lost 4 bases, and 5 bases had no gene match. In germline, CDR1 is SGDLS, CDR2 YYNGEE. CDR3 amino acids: CASSPRLAGPYNEQFF. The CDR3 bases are TGTGCCAGCAGCCCGAGACTAGCGGGGCCCTACAATGAGCAGTTCTTC.

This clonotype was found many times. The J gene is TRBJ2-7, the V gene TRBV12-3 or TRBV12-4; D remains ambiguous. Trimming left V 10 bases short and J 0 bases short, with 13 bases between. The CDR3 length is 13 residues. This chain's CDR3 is CATSDDLSYEQYF. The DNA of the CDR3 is TGTGCCACCTCGGACGACCTCTCCTACGAGCAGTACTTC.

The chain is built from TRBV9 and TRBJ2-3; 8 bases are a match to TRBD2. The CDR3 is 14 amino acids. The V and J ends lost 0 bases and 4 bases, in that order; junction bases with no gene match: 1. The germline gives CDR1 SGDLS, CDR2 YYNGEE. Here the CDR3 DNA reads TGTGCCAGCAGCGTAGCGGGAGGGTCAGATACGCAGTATTTT. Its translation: CASSVAGGSDTQYF.